The 17 T cell receptor beta chains reported below all come from one sample, sequenced in a study of control samples from healthy donors and cancer patients. Some clones are missing from TCRdb's copy, which holds only in-frame ones; the method was immunoSEQ multiplex PCR. The sample includes 150,000 or so clones, about 94% of them seen just once. The sample comprised blood. These receptors were obtained from a woman in her sixties in good health.

The chain carries TRBV19 and TRBJ1-2; TRBD1 matches at 7 bases. Germline V CDR1 and CDR2: LNHDA, SQIVND (reference sequence). V lost 3 bases and J lost 3; bases outside the gene matches: 4. CDR3 length equals 14 residues. The DNA of the CDR3 is TGTGCCAGTAGTATCCTCGGGACAGACTATGGCTACACCTTC. This translates into CASSILGTDYGYTF.

V usage is TRBV27 and J usage is TRBJ2-3; weak D call: TRBD2 (5 bases). In germline, CDR1 is MNHEY, CDR2 SMNVEV (reference sequence). The V gene lost 6 bases and the J gene lost 0 bases, with 7 bases spanning the gap. CDR3 size: 13 residues. The CDR3 DNA is TGTGCCAGCAGGACTACTAGCACAGATACGCAGTATTTT. Protein product: CASRTTSTDTQYF.

The V gene is TRBV9, the J gene TRBJ1-6; D not resolved. V was cut by 0 bases and J by 15 bases, with 13 bases left in between. CDR1 is SGDLS and CDR2 is YYNGEE in the germline V gene. The CDR3 covers 13 residues. CDR3 protein: CASSVDESRGLHF. The CDR3 DNA follows: TGTGCCAGCAGCGTAGATGAGAGCCGGGGCCTCCACTTT. The whole variable domain, filled in from reference TRBV9 and TRBJ1-6, reads DSGVTQTPKHLITATGQRVTLRCSPRSGDLSVYWYQQSLDQGLQFLIQYYNGEERAKGNILERFSAQQFPDLHSELNLSSLELGDSALYFCASSVDESRGLHFGNGTRLTVT.

This chain connects TRBV10-3 to TRBJ1-3, with 9 bases aligning to TRBD1. The CDR3 loop spans 15 amino acids. With 6 bases clipped from V and 1 base from J, the junction kept 4 bases outside the gene matches. Germline V lookup: CDR1 ENHRY, CDR2 SYGVKD. As DNA, the CDR3 is TGTGCCATCAGGACCGGGACAGGGTCTGGAAACACCATATATTTT. Its translation: CAIRTGTGSGNTIYF.

The chain employs TRBV19 and TRBJ2-1; 8 nucleotides match TRBD2. V lost 3 bases, J lost 1 base, and 5 bases stayed unmatched. Germline loops: CDR1 LNHDA, CDR2 SQIVND (reference sequence). CDR3 size: 16 residues. The CDR3 loop is CASSILSGGSYNEQFF. DNA for the CDR3: TGTGCCAGTAGTATTCTAAGCGGGGGATCCTACAATGAGCAGTTCTTC.

V usage is TRBV6-6 and J usage is TRBJ2-7; weak D call: TRBD1 (5 bases). Germline V CDR1 and CDR2: MNHNY, SVGAGI (reference sequence). Trimming removed 6 bases at V and 3 bases at J, with 18 bases between. This CDR3 contains 15 residues. This CDR3 reads CASSSTFDSSYEQYF. For the CDR3, the DNA is TGTGCCAGCAGCTCTACGTTCGACAGTAGCTACGAGCAGTACTTC.

The chain has TRBV6-2 or TRBV6-3 and TRBJ1-6; D is perhaps TRBD1 (5 bases). The V and J ends lost 6 bases and 11 bases respectively, with 14 bases between them. CDR1 is MNHEY, CDR2 SVGEGT, per germline. This CDR3 is 13 amino acids long. This chain's CDR3 is CASSQQAITPLHF. CDR3 bases: TGTGCCAGCAGCCAACAGGCCATCACACCCCTCCACTTT.

V is TRBV4-3 and J is TRBJ1-6; D remains unclear. Trimming removed 4 bases at V and 8 bases at J, with 15 bases between. Germline V CDR1 and CDR2: LGHNA, YSLEER. The CDR3 is made up of 15 amino acids. The CDR3 loop is CASSPGGVAYSPLHF. The CDR3 DNA reads TGCGCCAGCAGCCCCGGTGGGGTCGCATATTCACCCCTCCACTTT.

The chain uses TRBV5-6 and TRBJ2-7, with D perhaps TRBD2 (5 bases). V was pared by 0 bases and J by 7 bases, with 17 bases between. Germline V gives CDR1 SGHDT, CDR2 YYEEEE. This CDR3 region has 15 residues. CDR3 loop: CASSLVKGPSGEQYF. The CDR3 coding sequence is TGTGCCAGCAGCTTGGTAAAGGGCCCCTCGGGGGAGCAGTACTTC.

The J gene is TRBJ1-1, the V gene TRBV3-1 (or the pseudogene TRBV3-2), with D possibly matching TRBD1 (5 bases). With 4 bases removed from V and 0 bases from J, the gap between germline ends came to 9 bases. The CDR3 covers 14 residues. Germline V lookup: CDR1 LGHDT, CDR2 YNNKEL (reference sequence). CDR3 coding DNA: TGTGCCAGCAGCCTGGGGACCCTGAACACTGAAGCTTTCTTT. Protein: CASSLGTLNTEAFF.

The chain employs TRBV7-9 and TRBJ1-1; perhaps TRBD1 as D (5 bases). Looked up from germline, CDR1 is SEHNR and CDR2 is FQNEAQ (reference sequence). With 5 bases removed from V and 0 bases from J, the gap between germline ends came to 16 bases. There are 16 residues in the CDR3. CDR3 loop: CASSPRGGVMNTEAFF. The CDR3 nucleotides read TGTGCCAGCAGCCCGAGGGGCGGGGTCATGAACACTGAAGCTTTCTTT.

This chain links TRBV12-3 or TRBV12-4 with TRBJ1-4; no clear D gene. The V end was cut by 2 bases, the J end by 8 bases, with 9 bases between. The CDR3 covers 13 residues. CDR3 residues: CASSLSGNEKLFF. The CDR3 DNA follows: TGTGCCAGCAGTTTATCGGGAAACGAAAAACTGTTTTTT.

The rearrangement links TRBV7-2 to TRBJ2-5, with no clear D. Between the trimmed V and J ends, which lost 1 base and 5 bases, there was a span of 17 bases. Germline lookup yields CDR1 SGHTA and CDR2 FQGNSA. This CDR3 has 16 residues. The DNA of the CDR3 is TGTGCCAGCAGCTTAGTTTTTGGACCCCGAGCCGAGACCCAGTACTTC. Translating it yields CASSLVFGPRAETQYF.

The genes are TRBV7-9 and TRBJ2-5, with TRBD1 matching over 9 bases. This CDR3 is 16 amino acids long. V trimming: 2 bases; J trimming: 2 bases; junction bases outside the gene matches: 6. In germline, CDR1 is SEHNR, CDR2 FQNEAQ (reference sequence). CDR3 sequence reads: CASSLSPGQGQETQYF. The CDR3 bases are TGTGCCAGCAGCTTATCTCCGGGACAGGGTCAAGAGACCCAGTACTTC.

The CDR3 protein is CASSLAFTGKSDEQYF. CDR3 coding DNA: TGTGCCAGCAGCTTGGCCTTTACAGGGAAAAGCGACGAGCAGTACTTC. This sequence joins TRBV5-6 and TRBJ2-7; D perhaps matches TRBD1 (6 bases). The CDR3 has 16 residues. V shed 0 bases and J shed 5 bases, with 18 bases lying between them. Germline CDR1 SGHDT, CDR2 YYEEEE.

Notes on this clone: Other DNA sequences in the sample encode the same CDR3. This chain uses TRBV7-2 with TRBJ1-2, with 11 bases fitting TRBD1. Germline values: CDR1 SGHTA, CDR2 FQGNSA. The CDR3 length is 14 residues. V lost 5 bases, J lost 5 bases, and 4 bases stayed unmatched. CDR3 amino acids: CASSPGQGAYGYTF. The CDR3 DNA is TGTGCCAGCAGCCCAGGACAGGGGGCATATGGCTACACCTTC.

Worth noting for this clone: The same CDR3 also results from other DNA sequences found in this sample. The genes are TRBV18 and TRBJ1-4, with D maybe TRBD1 (5 bases). CDR1 and CDR2 (germline): KGHSH, LQKENI. Trimming removed 6 bases at V and 10 bases at J, with 21 bases between. The CDR3 consists of 15 residues. CDR3 loop: CASSPTFSRQGKLFF. The CDR3 DNA is TGTGCCAGCTCCCCAACATTTTCCCGCCAGGGAAAACTGTTTTTT.